Listed here are 3 T cell receptor beta chains from one sample, sequenced in a study of T cells after yellow fever vaccination. TCRdb called the 5' RACE reads again in MiXCR, with one record for every CDR3 protein. There are some 120,000 distinct CDR3 sequences in the sample; more than 6% occur only once, and 2.5% lies in the top ten. The sequencing used CD4+ T cells sorted from PBMCs, collected 9 to 11 days after the first yellow fever vaccination. The receptors shown here come from a man younger than 35 who received the YFV17D yellow fever vaccine.

This clonotype was detected a few times. The V and J genes are TRBV6-1 and TRBJ2-3, with a tentative D call TRBD1 (6 bases). Deletions cut 1 base from V and 9 bases from J, with 17 bases between. Germline lookup yields CDR1 MNHNS and CDR2 SASEGT. The CDR3 is made up of 15 amino acids. This CDR3 is CASSEGGQAEITQYF. In DNA, the CDR3 is TGTGCCAGCAGTGAAGGGGGGCAGGCCGAAATAACGCAGTATTTT.

This clonotype was counted at least ten times. This chain uses TRBV7-3 with TRBJ1-6; D unclear. Trimming removed 3 bases at V and 2 bases at J, with 5 bases between. The CDR3 contains 14 residues. Germline loops: CDR1 SGHTA, CDR2 FQGTGA. In nucleotides, the CDR3 is TGTGCCAGCAGCTTTGAGCCCTATAATTCACCCCTCCACTTT. Protein product: CASSFEPYNSPLHF.

This clonotype has at least ten counts. The chain couples TRBV12-3 or TRBV12-4 to TRBJ2-5, with TRBD2 matching 7 bases. The CDR3 consists of 13 residues. V shed 4 bases, J shed 4 bases, and the junction held 3 bases outside the gene matches. The CDR3 is CASSSGGRETQYF. As DNA, the CDR3 is TGTGCCAGCAGTTCGGGGGGAAGAGAGACCCAGTACTTC.